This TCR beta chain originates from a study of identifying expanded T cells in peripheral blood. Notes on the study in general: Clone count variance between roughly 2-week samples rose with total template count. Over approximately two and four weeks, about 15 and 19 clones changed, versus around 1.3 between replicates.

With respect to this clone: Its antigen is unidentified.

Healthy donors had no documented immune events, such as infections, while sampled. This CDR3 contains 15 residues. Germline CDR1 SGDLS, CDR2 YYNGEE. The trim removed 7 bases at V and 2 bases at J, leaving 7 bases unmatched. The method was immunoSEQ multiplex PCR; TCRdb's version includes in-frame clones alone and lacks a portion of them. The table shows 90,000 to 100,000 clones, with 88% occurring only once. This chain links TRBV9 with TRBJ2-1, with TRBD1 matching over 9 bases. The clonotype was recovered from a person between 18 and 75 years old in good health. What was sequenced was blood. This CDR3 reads CASAEGTGTYNEQFF. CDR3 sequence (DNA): TGTGCCAGCGCCGAGGGGACAGGGACCTACAATGAGCAGTTCTTC.